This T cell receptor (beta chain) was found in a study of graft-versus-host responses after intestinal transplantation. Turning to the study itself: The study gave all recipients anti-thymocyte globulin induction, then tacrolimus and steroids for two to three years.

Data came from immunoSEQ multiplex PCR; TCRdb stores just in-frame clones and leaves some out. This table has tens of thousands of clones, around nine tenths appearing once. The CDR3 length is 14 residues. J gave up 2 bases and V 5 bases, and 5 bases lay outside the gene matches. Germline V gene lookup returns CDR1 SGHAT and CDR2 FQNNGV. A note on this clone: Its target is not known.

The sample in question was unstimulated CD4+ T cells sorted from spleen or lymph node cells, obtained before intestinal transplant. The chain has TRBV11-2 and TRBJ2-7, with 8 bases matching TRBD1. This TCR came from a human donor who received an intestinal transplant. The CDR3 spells CASSHGQGAYEQYF. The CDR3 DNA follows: TGTGCCAGCAGCCACGGACAGGGAGCCTACGAGCAGTACTTC.